The entry that follows covers one T cell receptor beta chain sequence. Using immunoSEQ multiplex PCR, the repertoire was profiled, and TCRdb retains in-frame clones only, with some absent. The data contain under 250,000 clones, around 90% of them seen just once; the ten biggest clones take up 0.8% to 0.95%. This record comes from a study of blood T cell repertoires in COVID-19. Across the whole study: Nucleic acid was either cDNA or gDNA, and it came from T cells, B-cell-depleted T cells, or PBMCs.

The sequence derives from a young man with COVID-19, enrolled during active disease. Sequencing was performed on peripheral blood.

CDR3 coding DNA: TGTGCCAGCACCCAGTGGGGGGGAACTGAAGCTTTCTTT. As protein: CASTQWGGTEAFF. The rearrangement links TRBV6-6 to TRBJ1-1, with D maybe TRBD1 (5 bases). CDR3 size: 13 residues. The germline CDR1 and CDR2 sequences are MNHNY and SVGAGI (reference sequence). The germline V and J ends were trimmed by 7 bases and 5 bases, with 14 bases remaining between them.